This TCR beta chain derives from a study of blood T cell repertoires in COVID-19. Only in-frame clones appear in the TCRdb table, and some are missing; sequencing was by immunoSEQ multiplex PCR. The sample records over 100,000 clones, 87% being singletons. Germline lookup yields CDR1 MDHEN and CDR2 SYDVKM. The CDR3 consists of 12 residues. The V gene lost 3 bases and the J gene lost 4 bases, with 7 bases spanning the gap. The chain combines TRBV28 with TRBJ2-7; D remains unclear. This clonotype was sampled from a woman aged 50 to 65 with COVID-19, enrolled during active disease. The sequencing input was peripheral blood. CDR3 DNA sequence: TGTGCCAGCAGTTTTTCTCTTTACGAGCAGTACTTC. Its protein is CASSFSLYEQYF.